This note documents a single T cell receptor (beta chain) sequence. V dropped 2 bases and J dropped 2 bases, with 12 bases sitting between them. Germline V gene lookup returns CDR1 MNHNY and CDR2 SVGAGI (reference sequence). This CDR3 has 15 amino acids. TCRdb's copy holds only in-frame clones and misses some; the assay was immunoSEQ multiplex PCR. The sample comprises about 80,000 clones, roughly 89% of which are singletons, and roughly 0.2% rests with the top ten. This entry belongs to a study of OX40 agonist ivuxolimab in advanced cancers. The overall study: Enrollees could have had prior anti-PD-1, anti-PD-L1 or anti-CTLA-4 therapy, which about 40% had received. Partial responses were achieved by three patients, of whom one had hepatocellular carcinoma and two had cutaneous melanoma.

This receptor was identified in an adult with an advanced solid tumor such as melanoma, head and neck, liver or kidney cancer. The sequences come from CD4+ or CD8+ T cells sorted from blood, collected in a trial of the OX40 agonist ivuxolimab. This chain uses TRBV6-6 with TRBJ2-5, with D unresolved. CDR3 loop: CASSYTQVPQETQYF. CDR3 nucleotide sequence: TGTGCCAGCAGTTACACCCAGGTACCTCAAGAGACCCAGTACTTC.